Listed below are T cell receptor beta chains from one sample, sequenced in a study of blood T cell repertoires in COVID-19. Method: immunoSEQ multiplex PCR; TCRdb's copy keeps in-frame clones and lacks some. The data show about 50,000 clones, with around four fifths seen just once and roughly 6% held by the top ten. What was sequenced was PBMCs or T cells enriched from blood (not recorded which). These receptors all come from a woman between 45 and 60 years old with acute COVID-19. CDR3s include the opening cysteine and the closing phenylalanine or tryptophan. The D gene is left open where the match is weak. Expanded clones get a size class; other rows say once, few or many, or leave the size out.

len	v_gene	abundance	j_gene	d_gene	CDR3nt	CDR3aa
15	TRBV7-3	-	TRBJ1-6	TRBD1	TGTGCCAGCAGCCAGACAGGGAATGATGGCTCACCCCTCCACTTT	CASSQTGNDGSPLHF
14	TRBV2	-	TRBJ1-1	-	TGTGCCAGCAGTCGACAGAAAAGGTTGACTGAAGCTTTCTTT	CASSRQKRLTEAFF
14	TRBV28	-	TRBJ1-5	TRBD1	TGTGCCAGCAGAGACAGGGGGGGGCCTCAGCCCCAGCATTTT	CASRDRGGPQPQHF
14	TRBV3-1/TRBV3-2	-	TRBJ2-7	TRBD2	TGTGCCAGCAGCCTGACTAGCGGGACCTACGAGCAGTACTTC	CASSLTSGTYEQYF
15	TRBV6-5	-	TRBJ2-1	-	TGTGCCAGCAGTTACAGGGACTTCCTTGGTAATGAGCAGTTCTTC	CASSYRDFLGNEQFF
11	TRBV19	-	TRBJ1-2	-	TGTGCCAGTTCTTATGACTATGGCTACACCTTC	CASSYDYGYTF
15	TRBV19	once	TRBJ2-7	TRBD1	TGTGCCAGTAGCATGAACAGGGGGCAAAGAGACGAGCAGTACTTC	CASSMNRGQRDEQYF
14	TRBV2	few	TRBJ2-3	-	TGTGCCAGCAGTGTTGGGGCCGTGACAGATACGCAGTATTTT	CASSVGAVTDTQYF
15	TRBV5-1	-	TRBJ1-4	-	TGCGCCAGCAGTCGAGCCGGAGGAACTAATGAAAAACTGTTTTTT	CASSRAGGTNEKLFF
15	TRBV5-5	-	TRBJ1-4	-	TGTGCCAGCAGCCTCAGGACAGCCGGTCCTGAAAAACTGTTTTTT	CASSLRTAGPEKLFF
16	TRBV18	-	TRBJ1-5	TRBD1	TGTGCCAGCTCACCACCGAACAGGGGTAGCAATCAGCCCCAGCATTTT	CASSPPNRGSNQPQHF
13	TRBV5-5	-	TRBJ1-2	TRBD1	TGTGCCAGCAGCTTAGGGACAGGGGAACGCTACACCTTC	CASSLGTGERYTF
13	TRBV4-1	-	TRBJ1-2	TRBD1	TGCGCCAGCAGCATTACAGGGGTAGGGGGCTACACCTTC	CASSITGVGGYTF
15	TRBV7-2	-	TRBJ2-3	TRBD2	TGTGCCAGCAGCTTAAGGCGGGGGGGCCAAGATACGCAGTATTTT	CASSLRRGGQDTQYF
12	TRBV5-1	once	TRBJ1-2	-	TGCGCCAGCAGCTTGGACACCTATGGCTACACCTTC	CASSLDTYGYTF
14	TRBV19	-	TRBJ1-2	-	TGTGCCACCTCACGGGACTACCGAGAGCGTGGCTACACCTTC	CATSRDYRERGYTF
15	TRBV5-1	-	TRBJ1-1	TRBD1	TGCGCCAGCAGCTCAGACGGCCAGGGGGTGGCTGAAGCTTTCTTT	CASSSDGQGVAEAFF
16	TRBV18	-	TRBJ1-1	-	TGTGCCAGCTCATTCCGGGACACCAGCGGGGGCACTGAAGCTTTCTTT	CASSFRDTSGGTEAFF
14	TRBV19	-	TRBJ1-1	-	TGTGCCAGTAGTATAGACGCCGGGATTGGGGAAGCTTTCTTT	CASSIDAGIGEAFF
14	TRBV2	-	TRBJ2-7	TRBD2	TGTGCCAGTAAAAGCACGGGGGGGACCTACGAGCAGTACTTC	CASKSTGGTYEQYF
14	TRBV11-2	few	TRBJ1-4	TRBD1	TGTGCCAGCAGCCCCCCCGGGACAGCCGGGAAACTGTTTTTT	CASSPPGTAGKLFF
16	TRBV9	-	TRBJ1-1	-	TGTGCCAGCAGCCCAATTGGCAGGGTTTCGAACACTGAAGCTTTCTTT	CASSPIGRVSNTEAFF
12	TRBV6-5	-	TRBJ1-6	-	TGTGCCAGCAGGTCAGGGGATTCACCCCTCCACTTT	CASRSGDSPLHF
14	TRBV28	few	TRBJ1-4	TRBD1	TGTGCCAGCAGTTTATGGTCAGGGGGCGGGGAACTGTTTTTT	CASSLWSGGGELFF